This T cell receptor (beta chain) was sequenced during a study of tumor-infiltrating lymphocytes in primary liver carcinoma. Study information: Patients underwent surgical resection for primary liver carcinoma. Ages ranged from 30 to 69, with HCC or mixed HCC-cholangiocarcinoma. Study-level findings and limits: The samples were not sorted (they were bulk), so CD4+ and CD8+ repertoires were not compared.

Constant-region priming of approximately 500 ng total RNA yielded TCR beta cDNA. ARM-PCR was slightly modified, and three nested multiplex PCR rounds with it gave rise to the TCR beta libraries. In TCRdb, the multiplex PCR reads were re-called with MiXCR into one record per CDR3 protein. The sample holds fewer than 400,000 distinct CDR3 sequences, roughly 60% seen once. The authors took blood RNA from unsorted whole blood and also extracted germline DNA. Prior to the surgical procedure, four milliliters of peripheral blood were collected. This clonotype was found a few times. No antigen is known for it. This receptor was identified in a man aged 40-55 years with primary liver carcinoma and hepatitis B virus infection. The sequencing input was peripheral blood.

DNA for the CDR3: TGTGCCAGCAGCTTAGGTGCTAGCGGGAGCGGCGGCACAGATACGCAGTATTTT. Translating it yields CASSLGASGSGGTDTQYF. This chain uses TRBV7-9 with TRBJ2-3, with 10 bases that match TRBD2. V gave up 1 base and J gave up 1 base; unmatched junction bases: 8. This CDR3 contains 18 residues. The germline gives CDR1 SEHNR, CDR2 FQNEAQ (reference sequence).